Listed below are T cell receptor beta chains from one sample, sequenced in a study of human T cells and chemical hapten exposure. One entry per CDR3 protein results from TCRdb running MiXCR on the RACE reads. Of 330,000 or so distinct CDR3 sequences in the sample, over 6% were seen once. The specimen was whole blood, collected in connection with sensitization to the hapten diphenylcyclopropenone (DPC). These receptors were obtained from a young woman with alopecia areata. Some clones in this sample may be carry-over from other donors' samples. CDR3s include the opening cysteine and the closing phenylalanine or tryptophan. The D gene is left open where the match is weak. The size of a clone is reported for some rows only, either as once, few or many, or as a class for expanded clones.

v_gene	d_gene	j_gene	abundance	CDR3nt	CDR3aa
TRBV4-1	TRBD1	TRBJ2-3	many	TGCGCCAGCAGCCCCGACAGGGGCAGTCCGCGGATGATAGATACGCAGTATTTT	CASSPDRGSPRMIDTQYF
TRBV29-1	NA	TRBJ1-4	few	TGCAGCGTGAGGACGCCGGAAAAACTGTTTTTT	CSVRTPEKLFF
TRBV6-1	NA	TRBJ1-5	many	TGTGCCAGCAGTGAGCAGGCGGAACAGCCCCAGCATTTT	CASSEQAEQPQHF
TRBV15	TRBD1	TRBJ2-7	NA	TGTGCCACCAGCAGAGGGGACAGGGGCGTCTACGAGCAGTACTTC	CATSRGDRGVYEQYF
TRBV5-6	NA	TRBJ1-5	many	TGTGCCAGCAGCTTGGGACTAGCGGGGCTGGATCAGCCCCAGCATTTT	CASSLGLAGLDQPQHF
TRBV19	TRBD2	TRBJ2-1	few	TGTGCCAGTAGTATTCTCGGGGGGGAAGGTGAGCAGTTCTTC	CASSILGGEGEQFF
TRBV20-1	NA	TRBJ2-7	NA	TGCGGGGGGTCCGGGGGATACGACGAGCAGTACTTC	CGGSGGYDEQYF
TRBV28	NA	TRBJ1-1	many	TGTGCCAGCAGTTTATACGGGACTGAAGCTTTCTTT	CASSLYGTEAFF
TRBV28	NA	TRBJ1-5	few	TGTGCCAGCAGTTTAGAGATAAATCAGCCCCAGCATTTT	CASSLEINQPQHF
TRBV5-1	TRBD1	TRBJ1-5	many	TGCGCCAGCAGCTGGGGGACAGGCCAGCCCCAGCATTTT	CASSWGTGQPQHF
TRBV14	NA	TRBJ1-1	many	TGTGCCAGCAGCGCGGCGGCGGCTGAAGCTTTCTTT	CASSAAAAEAFF
TRBV2	NA	TRBJ2-3	few	TGTGCCAGCATAGAAGGGTATCTGATGGATACGCAGTATTTT	CASIEGYLMDTQYF
TRBV5-1	NA	TRBJ1-1	many	TGCGCCAGCAGCCCGCGGGAGATGAACACTGAAGCTTTCTTT	CASSPREMNTEAFF
TRBV4-3	NA	TRBJ2-1	few	TGCGCCAGCAGCCAAGACGACTCCCGAAGGAGCTCCTACAATGAGCAGTTCTTC	CASSQDDSRRSSYNEQFF
TRBV10-3	NA	TRBJ1-3	many	TGTGCCATCAGTTGGGACGCCCTCGGAAACACCATATATTTT	CAISWDALGNTIYF
TRBV20-1	NA	TRBJ2-6	many	TGCAGTGCCTCCAAGGGCTCTGGGGCCAACGTCCTGACTTTC	CSASKGSGANVLTF
TRBV7-6	NA	TRBJ2-7	many	TGTGCCAGCAGCTCCGACACCACCGTCTACGAGCAGTACTTC	CASSSDTTVYEQYF
TRBV6-6	NA	TRBJ1-5	NA	TGTGCCAGCAAGATTGACGGCCTCAATCAGCCCCAGCATTTT	CASKIDGLNQPQHF
TRBV2	NA	TRBJ1-1	NA	TGTGCCAGCAGTGAACTAGGGGACCTGAACACTGAAGCTTTCTTT	CASSELGDLNTEAFF
TRBV19	TRBD1	TRBJ1-1	NA	TGTGCCACCGGGACAGGGAACACTGAAGCTTTCTTT	CATGTGNTEAFF
TRBV11-2	NA	TRBJ1-6	many	TGTGCCAGCAGCCCATATAATTCACCCCTCCACTTT	CASSPYNSPLHF
TRBV3-1	TRBD2	TRBJ2-3	few	TGTGCCAGCAGCCCCCTTGCCTCTCTAGCGGGCGGCACAGATACGCAGTATTTT	CASSPLASLAGGTDTQYF
TRBV12-3/TRBV12-4	NA	TRBJ1-6	many	TGTGCCAGCAGTTTCTCCCGAGACACAGGTTCACCCCTCCACTTT	CASSFSRDTGSPLHF
TRBV6-2/TRBV6-3	TRBD2	TRBJ2-2	many	TGTGCCAGCAGTTACCCTGACAGGGGACTAGCGTCTAACACCGGGGAGCTGTTTTTT	CASSYPDRGLASNTGELFF
TRBV5-1	NA	TRBJ1-1	few	TGCGCCAGCAGCTTGGCCGAGGCCCTCTACGCTGAAGCTTTCTTT	CASSLAEALYAEAFF
TRBV4-2	TRBD2	TRBJ2-7	few	TGTGCCAGCAGCCAGGTAGCGGGGACCCACTACGAGCAGTACTTC	CASSQVAGTHYEQYF
TRBV19	TRBD1	TRBJ2-1	many	TGTGCCAGTAGTGGAGAGCACAGGGGGCGGGAGCAGTTCTTC	CASSGEHRGREQFF
TRBV7-2	NA	TRBJ2-7	many	TGTGCCAGCAGCCTCGTCGGATGGGGGGCCTACGAGCAGTACTTC	CASSLVGWGAYEQYF
TRBV6-4	NA	TRBJ2-1	NA	TGTGCCAGCAGTGAGGACCAAGGAGGCAATGAGCAGTTCTTC	CASSEDQGGNEQFF
TRBV5-5	NA	TRBJ2-7	NA	TGTGCCAGCAGCTTGTTGTCCGTAAGCTCCTACGAGCAGTACTTC	CASSLLSVSSYEQYF
TRBV7-6	NA	TRBJ2-7	few	TGTGCCAGCAGCTTAGGGGAGGACAGCTCCTACGAGCAGTACTTC	CASSLGEDSSYEQYF
TRBV29-1	NA	TRBJ1-1	many	TGCAGCGTTGTGGGGGCCAACACTGAAGCTTTCTTT	CSVVGANTEAFF
TRBV28	TRBD1	TRBJ1-4	NA	TGTGCCAGCAGTTCCGGGACAGGAGATTGGACTAATGAAAAACTGTTTTTT	CASSSGTGDWTNEKLFF
TRBV13	NA	TRBJ2-2	NA	TGTGCCAGCAGCTTAGTCCGGAGTTGGGACACCGGGGAGCTGTTTTTT	CASSLVRSWDTGELFF
TRBV27	NA	TRBJ1-6	many	TGTGCCAGCAGGGCTCGACTCACAGCGGATTATAATTCACCCCTCCACTTT	CASRARLTADYNSPLHF
TRBV20-1	TRBD2	TRBJ2-3	few	TGCAGTGCCAGAAGCCCTAGCGGGGGTTTTGATACGCAGTATTTT	CSARSPSGGFDTQYF
TRBV3-1	TRBD1	TRBJ1-6	NA	TGTGCCAGCAACCCGGACAGGCTTTCCTATAATTCACCCCTCCACTTT	CASNPDRLSYNSPLHF
TRBV5-4	TRBD2	TRBJ2-1	NA	TGTGCCAGCAGCTTGGGCGGGGGCTACAATGAGCAGTTCTTC	CASSLGGGYNEQFF
TRBV5-1	TRBD1	TRBJ1-2	many	TGCGCCAGCAGCCCGAGACAGGGGGGAAACTATGGCTACACCTTC	CASSPRQGGNYGYTF
TRBV7-2	TRBD2	TRBJ2-5	few	TGTGCCAGCAGCTTAGCTAGCGGGCAAGAGACCCAGTACTTC	CASSLASGQETQYF
TRBV7-6	NA	TRBJ1-1	many	TGTGCCAGCAGCTTAGCGCATGGCACTGAAGCTTTCTTT	CASSLAHGTEAFF
TRBV27	NA	TRBJ1-2	many	TGTGCCAGCAGTTTATCGGTGAACAGTTACTATGGCTACACCTTC	CASSLSVNSYYGYTF
TRBV2	TRBD1	TRBJ2-5	NA	TGTGCCACCAGTTACGACAGGGATAGTCAAGAGACCCAGTACTTC	CATSYDRDSQETQYF
TRBV11-3	TRBD1	TRBJ2-7	few	TGTGCCAGCAGCGCGCCGGGACAGGGGACCGAGCAGTACTTC	CASSAPGQGTEQYF
TRBV3-1	NA	TRBJ2-5	many	TGTGCCAGCAGCCAAGAGTCTACCGCGGGGACCCAGTACTTC	CASSQESTAGTQYF
TRBV6-2/TRBV6-3	NA	TRBJ1-2	many	TGTGCCAGCAATGAACAGGGACGGCCCTATGGCTACACCTTC	CASNEQGRPYGYTF
TRBV2	NA	TRBJ1-2	many	TGTGCCAGCAGTGGGGATAGCAGGGGTGGCTACACCTTC	CASSGDSRGGYTF
TRBV11-3	NA	TRBJ2-1	many	TGTGCCAGCAGAGGGGAACTGGCCGGGGGTGTCGATGAGCAGTTCTTC	CASRGELAGGVDEQFF
TRBV9	NA	TRBJ2-3	few	TGTGCCAGCAGCCCGGGCCGGGCCTTTAGCACAGATACGCAGTATTTT	CASSPGRAFSTDTQYF
TRBV7-9	NA	TRBJ1-1	NA	TGTGCCAGCAGCCCCGGTATAGGGGGGTTGGGGACCACTGAAGCTTTCTTT	CASSPGIGGLGTTEAFF
TRBV20-1	NA	TRBJ1-5	few	TGCAGTGCTGTCCGGACCCCCGAGCGCAATCAGCCCCAGCATTTT	CSAVRTPERNQPQHF
TRBV20-1	TRBD1	TRBJ2-7	NA	TGCAGTGCTAGAGATAGGGACAGGAAAATCTCCTACGAGCAGTACTTC	CSARDRDRKISYEQYF
TRBV4-3	NA	TRBJ1-6	many	TGCGCCAGCAGCCAAAGTGAGGGCAGGGCTAATTCACCCCTCCACTTT	CASSQSEGRANSPLHF
TRBV7-6	NA	TRBJ2-1	NA	TGTGCCAGCAGCTCCGAGCGGGTTATCTACAATGAGCAGTTCTTC	CASSSERVIYNEQFF
TRBV6-6	NA	TRBJ1-5	few	TGTGCCAGCAGTTACCCGGGGAGGGGGGATCAGCCCCAGCATTTT	CASSYPGRGDQPQHF